This TCR beta chain was identified during a study of cytomegalovirus exposure and HLA in healthy donors. Study overall: Roughly 86 million unique TCRs from HLA-typed donors made up an early data release. The study's findings and limits: Reports state that TCR beta sequences accurately predicted most subjects' HLA-A and HLA-B alleles. Sequencing likely produced, as an artifact, a cluster of highly shared sequence variants. Fewer N-insertions than the approximately 700-donor mean were reportedly shown by an Asian-associated ancestry cluster in a later analysis.

The CDR3 is 11 amino acids. The V end was cut by 11 bases, the J end by 0 bases, with 7 bases between. The germline V gene encodes CDR1 MDHEN and CDR2 SYDVKM. Regarding this clone: The antigen remains unidentified.

Primers: 60 Vbeta forward and 13 Jbeta reverse. This table comes from immunoSEQ multiplex PCR, and its TCRdb copy is limited to in-frame clones, with some not included. The sample shows over 90,000 clones, 65% to 80% of them seen only once. This TCR derives from a young woman in good health and CMV-seropositive. The sample was PBMCs. V is TRBV28 and J is TRBJ1-1; D remains unclear. CDR3 coding DNA: TGTGCCTGCTCTATGAACACTGAAGCTTTCTTT. It encodes CACSMNTEAFF.